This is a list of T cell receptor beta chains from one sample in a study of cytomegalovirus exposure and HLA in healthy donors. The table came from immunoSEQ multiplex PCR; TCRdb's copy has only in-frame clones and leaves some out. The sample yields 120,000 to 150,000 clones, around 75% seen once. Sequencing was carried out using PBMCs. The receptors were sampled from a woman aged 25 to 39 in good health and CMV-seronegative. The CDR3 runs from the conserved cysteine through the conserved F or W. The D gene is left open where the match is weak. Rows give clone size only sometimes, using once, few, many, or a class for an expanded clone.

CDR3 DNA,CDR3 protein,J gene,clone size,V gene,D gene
TGTGCCAGCAGCCCAGGGGGCCAAGAGACCCAGTACTTC,CASSPGGQETQYF,TRBJ2-5,.,TRBV7-3,TRBD1
TGTGCCAGCAGCCTTAGCGGGGATGAGCAGTTCTTC,CASSLSGDEQFF,TRBJ2-1,.,TRBV5-6,TRBD2
TGTGCCAGTATAGAATCAGGGGGCAAAGACTATGGCTACACCTTC,CASIESGGKDYGYTF,TRBJ1-2,.,TRBV19,TRBD1
TGCGCCAGCAGCCTTAGACAGGGATACGAGCAGTACTTC,CASSLRQGYEQYF,TRBJ2-7,.,TRBV4-1,TRBD1
TGTGCCAGCAGTTACAATGGGCCGACGGGAAACACCATATATTTT,CASSYNGPTGNTIYF,TRBJ1-3,.,TRBV6-5,.
TGTGCCAGCAGCCCAGGGGGTAACGCCTATGGCTACACCTTC,CASSPGGNAYGYTF,TRBJ1-2,once,TRBV7-2,TRBD1
TGTGCCAGCAGCTTAGGCCCTGAGGGACAGATGACAGATACGCAGTATTTT,CASSLGPEGQMTDTQYF,TRBJ2-3,.,TRBV11-1,TRBD1
TGTGCCAGTGGACAGTTTGAAGCTTTCTTT,CASGQFEAFF,TRBJ1-1,.,TRBV6-5,.
TGTGCCAGCAGCCTGGGACAGAGCAATCAGCCCCAGCATTTT,CASSLGQSNQPQHF,TRBJ1-5,few,TRBV7-9,TRBD1
TGTGCCAGTAGTATACTCCGGACTAGCGGTAATGAGCAGTTCTTC,CASSILRTSGNEQFF,TRBJ2-1,.,TRBV19,TRBD2
TGTGCCAGCAGCTTAGTGGACAGGAGATACACAGATACGCAGTATTTT,CASSLVDRRYTDTQYF,TRBJ2-3,.,TRBV7-2,TRBD1
TGTGCCAGCAGCTTAGCGACTAGCAGCTCCTACGAGCAGTACTTC,CASSLATSSSYEQYF,TRBJ2-7,once,TRBV7-2,TRBD2
TGTGCCAGCAGCCTTAACATGGGGGCGGGAAACACCATATATTTT,CASSLNMGAGNTIYF,TRBJ1-3,.,TRBV9,.
TGTGCCAGCAGTGAAGGTTACAGCCAAGAGACCCAGTACTTC,CASSEGYSQETQYF,TRBJ2-5,once,TRBV6-1,.
TGTGCCAGTTCTCGTTCAGGGACTGGGGCCGGGGAGCTGTTTTTT,CASSRSGTGAGELFF,TRBJ2-2,few,TRBV6-1,.
TGCGCCAGCAGCCGGGACAAGAACACCGGGGAGCTGTTTTTT,CASSRDKNTGELFF,TRBJ2-2,.,TRBV4-3,.
TGTGCCAGCAGTTACTCCAGGGGGTACGAGCAGTACTTC,CASSYSRGYEQYF,TRBJ2-7,.,TRBV6-6,TRBD1
TGTGCCTGGAGCCTAACCTCCGGCAGGTTTGCCTATGGCTACACCTTC,CAWSLTSGRFAYGYTF,TRBJ1-2,.,TRBV30,.
TGTGCCAGCAGTCCCAGGACAGGGGCTAACACTGAAGCTTTCTTT,CASSPRTGANTEAFF,TRBJ1-1,.,TRBV27,TRBD1
TGTGCCAGCAGCGGGTCAGGTGGTCGAACTGAAGCTTTCTTT,CASSGSGGRTEAFF,TRBJ1-1,.,TRBV7-9,.
TGTGCCAGCAGCTCCCTCGGGACAGGGCTTGGTGGCTACACCTTC,CASSSLGTGLGGYTF,TRBJ1-2,.,TRBV11-2,TRBD1
TGTGCCAGCAGTGAACCCGGGGTGCCGACCCAGTACTTC,CASSEPGVPTQYF,TRBJ2-5,.,TRBV6-1,.
TGTGCCAGCAGACAGCCGAACACTGAAGCTTTCTTT,CASRQPNTEAFF,TRBJ1-1,few,TRBV6-1,.
TGTGCCAGCAGCTTATATTTAGGGGGTGGAGATGAGCAGTTCTTC,CASSLYLGGGDEQFF,TRBJ2-1,.,TRBV7-6,.
TGTGCCAGCAGCGTAACTGGCCGGGGAAATGAGCAGTTCTTC,CASSVTGRGNEQFF,TRBJ2-1,.,TRBV9,.
TGTGCCAGCAGCTTACCGCAGGCTCCAGATACGCAGTATTTT,CASSLPQAPDTQYF,TRBJ2-3,.,TRBV11-2,.
TGTGCCAGTAGTATCCGGGCAGGGATGAGTGGGAACTACGAGCAGTACTTC,CASSIRAGMSGNYEQYF,TRBJ2-7,.,TRBV19,.
TGTGCCAGCAGCCAAGAGGCCGTAAACTATGGCTACACCTTC,CASSQEAVNYGYTF,TRBJ1-2,.,TRBV4-2,.
TGTGCCAGCAGCTTACAGGGGGGAAGGGATGGCTACACCTTC,CASSLQGGRDGYTF,TRBJ1-2,few,TRBV7-2,TRBD1
TGTGCCAGCAGTTCCTACCCGGGACTAGCGGATCCAGGGAATGAGCAGTTCTTC,CASSSYPGLADPGNEQFF,TRBJ2-1,.,TRBV27,TRBD2
TGTGCCTGGAGTGTATTCGAGGACTCCACTGGCTACACCTTC,CAWSVFEDSTGYTF,TRBJ1-2,.,TRBV30,.
TGTGCCATCAGTGCCGGGGACAGGGTTCAGTACGAGCAGTACTTC,CAISAGDRVQYEQYF,TRBJ2-7,.,TRBV10-3,TRBD1
TGTGCCAGCAGCGTGGCTCAGGGAAACACCATATATTTT,CASSVAQGNTIYF,TRBJ1-3,.,TRBV9,.
TGTGCCAGCAGGGGGTTAACAGGGATGCACGAGCAGTACTTC,CASRGLTGMHEQYF,TRBJ2-7,.,TRBV6-1,.
TGTGCCAGTAGCGCCCCGACAGGGGGTAATGAAAAACTGTTTTTT,CASSAPTGGNEKLFF,TRBJ1-4,.,TRBV19,TRBD1
TGCGCCAGCAGCCAAGGACAGGGAGGGAATGAGCAGTTCTTC,CASSQGQGGNEQFF,TRBJ2-1,once,TRBV5-1,.
TGTGCCAGCAGCTATCAGGGGGCCAACACTGAAGCTTTCTTT,CASSYQGANTEAFF,TRBJ1-1,.,TRBV7-6,TRBD1
TGTGCCAGCAGCCCCCTCGCGAGCTCCTACAATGAGCAGTTCTTC,CASSPLASSYNEQFF,TRBJ2-1,.,TRBV7-2,.
TGCAGCGTTGGGACAGGCAACAATCAGCCCCAGCATTTT,CSVGTGNNQPQHF,TRBJ1-5,.,TRBV29-1,TRBD1
TGTGCCAGCAGCGCGGGGGGCTCCGGGGAGCTGTTTTTT,CASSAGGSGELFF,TRBJ2-2,few,TRBV9,.
TGTGCCAGCAGCTTGGGTGGACAGCCTCTTGGCGGGGAGCTGTTTTTT,CASSLGGQPLGGELFF,TRBJ2-2,.,TRBV5-6,.
TGTGCCAGCAGCCACAGACAGACACTATCCTACGAGCAGTACTTC,CASSHRQTLSYEQYF,TRBJ2-7,.,TRBV14,.
TGTGCCAGCAGCTTACCCCAGTGGGATACGCAGTATTTT,CASSLPQWDTQYF,TRBJ2-3,.,TRBV7-9,.
TGTGCCAGCAGCACTAGGGGGGACAGTGAAGCTTTCTTT,CASSTRGDSEAFF,TRBJ1-1,.,TRBV9,TRBD1